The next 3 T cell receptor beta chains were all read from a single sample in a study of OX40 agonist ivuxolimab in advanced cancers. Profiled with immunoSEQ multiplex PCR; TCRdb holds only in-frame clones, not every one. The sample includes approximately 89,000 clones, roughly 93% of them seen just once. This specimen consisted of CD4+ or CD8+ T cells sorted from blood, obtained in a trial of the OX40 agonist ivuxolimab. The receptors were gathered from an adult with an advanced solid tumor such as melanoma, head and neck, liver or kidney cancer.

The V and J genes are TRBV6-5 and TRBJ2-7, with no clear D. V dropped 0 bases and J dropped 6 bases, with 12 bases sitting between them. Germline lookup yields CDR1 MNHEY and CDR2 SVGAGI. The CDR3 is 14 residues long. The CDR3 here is CASSYSKGFGEQYF. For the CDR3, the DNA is TGTGCCAGCAGTTACTCGAAGGGTTTTGGCGAGCAGTACTTC.

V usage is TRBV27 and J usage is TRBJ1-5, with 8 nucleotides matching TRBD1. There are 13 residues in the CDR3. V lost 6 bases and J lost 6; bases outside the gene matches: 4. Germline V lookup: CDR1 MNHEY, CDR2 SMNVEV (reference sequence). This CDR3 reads CASSRQGSQPQHF. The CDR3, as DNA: TGTGCCAGCAGCCGACAGGGGAGTCAGCCCCAGCATTTT.

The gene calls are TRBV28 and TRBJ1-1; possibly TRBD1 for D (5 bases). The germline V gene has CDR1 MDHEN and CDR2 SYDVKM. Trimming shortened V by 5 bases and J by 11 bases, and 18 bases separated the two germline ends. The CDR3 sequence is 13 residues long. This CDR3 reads CASSPRPRGGAFF. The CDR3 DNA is TGTGCCAGCAGTCCTCGTCCGAGGGGAGGGGCTTTCTTT. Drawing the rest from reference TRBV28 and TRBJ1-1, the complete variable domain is DVKVTQSSRYLVKRTGEKVFLECVQDMDHENMFWYRQDPGLGLRLIYFSYDVKMKEKGDIPEGYSVSREKKERFSLILESASTNQTSMYLCASSPRPRGGAFFGQGTRLTVV.